Listed below are T cell receptor beta chains from one sample, sequenced in a study of OX40 agonist ivuxolimab in advanced cancers. Profiling relied on immunoSEQ multiplex PCR, and the TCRdb table lists in-frame clones only, not all of them. Among fewer than 35,000 clones listed, roughly nine tenths were seen once. Material: CD4+ or CD8+ T cells sorted from blood, obtained in a trial of the OX40 agonist ivuxolimab. The source of these receptors is an adult with an advanced solid tumor such as melanoma, head and neck, liver or kidney cancer. Both conserved end residues are part of each CDR3. Each record gives: D gene, J gene, V gene, CDR3 length, clone size, CDR3 DNA, CDR3 protein. A D gene is named only where the DNA matches it firmly. Expanded clones are given a class, and other clones once, few, many or no size at all.

>-|TRBJ2-7|TRBV5-1|15|-
TGCGCCAGCAGCTCGGGTAGCTGGGGATCCTACGAGCAGTACTTC
CASSSGSWGSYEQYF
>TRBD2|TRBJ2-7|TRBV12-5|15|-
TGTGCTAGTGGTTTGACTGGACTAGCGGCCTACGAGCAGTACTTC
CASGLTGLAAYEQYF
>TRBD2|TRBJ2-2|TRBV7-6|17|-
TGTGCCAGCAGCCAATATACTAGCGGGTCGAACACCGGGGAGCTGTTTTTT
CASSQYTSGSNTGELFF
>TRBD1|TRBJ1-5|TRBV10-3|15|-
TGTGCCATCAGTGAGACAGGGGGCCCTAATCAGCCCCAGCATTTT
CAISETGGPNQPQHF
>TRBD2|TRBJ2-5|TRBV4-1|17|-
TGCGCCAGCAGCCAAGCACCTGGGACTAGCGATCGAGAGACCCAGTACTTC
CASSQAPGTSDRETQYF
>-|TRBJ2-1|TRBV7-2|15|-
TGTGCCAGCAGCCCGGGGGTAGCGGACCACAATGAGCAGTTCTTC
CASSPGVADHNEQFF
>-|TRBJ2-7|TRBV7-8|20|-
TGTGCCAGCAGCTTAGCGCCGTATAGGGGGGTGGTCGCTCCTGGGTACGAGCAGTACTTC
CASSLAPYRGVVAPGYEQYF
>-|TRBJ1-1|TRBV2|12|-
TGTGCCAGCAGAGACCCAGGGACTGAAGCTTTCTTT
CASRDPGTEAFF
>-|TRBJ2-3|TRBV12-2|15|-
TGTGCAAGTCGCTCGCGAGCAGGGGGCTACGGTACGCAGTATTTT
CASRSRAGGYGTQYF
>-|TRBJ2-6|TRBV6-5|15|-
TGTGCCAGCAGATACCACGGGGCTGGGGCCAACGTCCTGACTTTC
CASRYHGAGANVLTF
>TRBD1|TRBJ1-2|TRBV7-2|16|few
TGTGCCAGCAGCGCTAGCCCAGGGGGCGCGATGAATGGCTACACCTTC
CASSASPGGAMNGYTF
>TRBD1|TRBJ2-7|TRBV7-9|16|-
TGTGCCAGCACCCCACTCTTAGGGACAGGGTCCCACGAGCAGTACTTC
CASTPLLGTGSHEQYF
>TRBD1|TRBJ2-1|TRBV27|15|-
TGTGCCAGCAGTTTAAAGGGGGCTTCCTACAATGAGCAGTTCTTC
CASSLKGASYNEQFF
>-|TRBJ2-7|TRBV11-2|13|-
TGTGCCAGCAGCTTAGGGGACGAGTACGAGCAGTACTTC
CASSLGDEYEQYF
>-|TRBJ2-3|TRBV28|17|-
TGTGCCAGCAGTCCCACCCCCAGGAGTAGTGGAACAGATACGCAGTATTTT
CASSPTPRSSGTDTQYF
>TRBD1|TRBJ2-5|TRBV4-1|16|once
TGCGCCAGCAGCCGAATGGGGACAGGGGAGAAGGAGACCCAGTACTTC
CASSRMGTGEKETQYF
>-|TRBJ1-5|TRBV19|14|once
TGTGCCAGTAGCTTGGACGGCGATTATCAGCCCCAGCATTTT
CASSLDGDYQPQHF
>TRBD2|TRBJ2-1|TRBV10-1|21|-
TGCGCCAGCAGCTCGTCCTTCCGAGGGACTAGCGGGCCAAGCTCCTACAATGAGCAGTTCTTC
CASSSSFRGTSGPSSYNEQFF
>-|TRBJ1-1|TRBV5-1|13|-
TGCGCCAGCTCACCTGGGGGGGACACTGAAGCTTTCTTT
CASSPGGDTEAFF
>-|TRBJ1-5|TRBV19|16|-
TGTGCCAGTAGTATAGATGGGGGGGGGCGCGGTCAGCCCCAGCATTTT
CASSIDGGGRGQPQHF